This paragraph covers one T cell receptor beta chain sequence. Its matching antigen is unknown. This specimen belongs to a study of tumor-infiltrating lymphocytes in localized non-small cell lung cancer. Study summary: Tumor tissue and non-adjacent uninvolved lung came from each patient.

This CDR3 region has 14 residues. The germline V gene has CDR1 MNHEY and CDR2 SVGAGI. V lost 10 bases, J lost 4 bases, and 7 bases stayed unmatched. Broader study findings: No link was found between tumor T-cell fraction and recurrence-free survival. Different pieces of the same tissue went to different assays, confounding technical variation with intratumor heterogeneity. TCRbeta sequencing showed higher T cell infiltration in tumors than uninvolved lung.

The repertoire was sequenced with immunoSEQ multiplex PCR; TCRdb's copy has only in-frame clones and lacks some. This table holds fewer than 20,000 clones, 73% found once. Material for sequencing was lung tumor tissue. The source of this sequence is a human donor with non-small cell lung cancer. This chain joins TRBV6-5 and TRBJ2-1, with 10 bases that match TRBD2. This CDR3 reads CATMGAGGYNEQFF. CDR3 DNA sequence: TGTGCCACCATGGGAGCGGGGGGGTACAATGAGCAGTTCTTC.